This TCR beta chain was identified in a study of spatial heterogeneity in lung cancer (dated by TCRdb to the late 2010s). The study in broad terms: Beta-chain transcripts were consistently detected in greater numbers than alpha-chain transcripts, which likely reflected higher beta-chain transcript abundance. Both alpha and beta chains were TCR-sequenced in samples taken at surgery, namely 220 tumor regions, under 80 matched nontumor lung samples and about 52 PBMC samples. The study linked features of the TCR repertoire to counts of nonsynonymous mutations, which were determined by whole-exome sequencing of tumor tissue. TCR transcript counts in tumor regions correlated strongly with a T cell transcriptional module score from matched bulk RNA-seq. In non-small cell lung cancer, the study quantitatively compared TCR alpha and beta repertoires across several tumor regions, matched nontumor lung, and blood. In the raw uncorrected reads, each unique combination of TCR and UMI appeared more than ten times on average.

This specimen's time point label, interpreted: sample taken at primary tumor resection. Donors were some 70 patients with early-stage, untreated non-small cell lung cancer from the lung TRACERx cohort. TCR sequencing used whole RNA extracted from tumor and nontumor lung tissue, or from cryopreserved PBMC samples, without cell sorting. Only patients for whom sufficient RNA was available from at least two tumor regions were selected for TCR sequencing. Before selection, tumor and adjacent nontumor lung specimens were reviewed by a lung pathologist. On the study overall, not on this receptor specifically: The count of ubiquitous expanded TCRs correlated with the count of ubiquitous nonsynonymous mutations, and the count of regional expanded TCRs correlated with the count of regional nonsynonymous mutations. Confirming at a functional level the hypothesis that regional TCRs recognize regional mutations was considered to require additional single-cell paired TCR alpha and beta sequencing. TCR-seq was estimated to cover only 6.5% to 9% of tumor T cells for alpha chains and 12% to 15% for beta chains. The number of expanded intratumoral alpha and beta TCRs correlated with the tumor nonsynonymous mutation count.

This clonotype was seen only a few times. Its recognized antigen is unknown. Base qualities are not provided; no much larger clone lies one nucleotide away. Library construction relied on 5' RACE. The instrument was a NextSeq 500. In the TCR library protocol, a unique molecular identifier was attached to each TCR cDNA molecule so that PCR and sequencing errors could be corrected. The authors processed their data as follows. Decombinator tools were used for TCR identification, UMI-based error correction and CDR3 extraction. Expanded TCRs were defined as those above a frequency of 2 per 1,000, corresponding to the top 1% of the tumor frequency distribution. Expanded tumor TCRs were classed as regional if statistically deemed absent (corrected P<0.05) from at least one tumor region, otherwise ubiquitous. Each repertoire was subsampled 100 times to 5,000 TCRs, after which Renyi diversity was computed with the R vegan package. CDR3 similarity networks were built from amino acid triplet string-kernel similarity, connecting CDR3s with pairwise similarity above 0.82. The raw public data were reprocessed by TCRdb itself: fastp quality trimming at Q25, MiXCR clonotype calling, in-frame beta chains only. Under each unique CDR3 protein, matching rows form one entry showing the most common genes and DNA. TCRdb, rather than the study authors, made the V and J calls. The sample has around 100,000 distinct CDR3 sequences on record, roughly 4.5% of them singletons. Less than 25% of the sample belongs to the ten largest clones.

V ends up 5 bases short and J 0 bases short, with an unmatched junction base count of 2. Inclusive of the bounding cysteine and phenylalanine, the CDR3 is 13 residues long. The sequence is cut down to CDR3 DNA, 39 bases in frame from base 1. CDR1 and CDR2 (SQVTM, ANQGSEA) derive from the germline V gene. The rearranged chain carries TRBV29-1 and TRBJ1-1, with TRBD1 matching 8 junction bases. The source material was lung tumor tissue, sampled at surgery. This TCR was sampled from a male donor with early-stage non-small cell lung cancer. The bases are TGCAGCGTTAGGACAGGGTTGAACACTGAAGCTTTCTTT. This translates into CSVRTGLNTEAFF.